This TCR beta chain was recorded in a study of blood T cell repertoires in COVID-19. Germline values: CDR1 LNHDA, CDR2 SQIVND (reference sequence). The CDR3 is made up of 17 amino acids. Losses at the gene ends were 4 bases for V and 8 bases for J; bases not matched to a gene: 11. Only in-frame clones appear in the TCRdb table, and some are missing; sequencing was by immunoSEQ multiplex PCR. The sample has tens of thousands of clones, around 87% seen once. The sequence was obtained from a human donor in a cohort sampled during active COVID-19. The sequenced material came from peripheral blood. V usage is TRBV19 and J usage is TRBJ2-4; 13 bases map to TRBD2. CDR3 in DNA: TGTGCCAGTAGTACAATAGGACTAGCGGGAGTGAGGGACATTCAGTACTTC. Amino acids: CASSTIGLAGVRDIQYF.